The clone carrying this T cell receptor (beta chain) appeared a few times. What it recognizes is unknown. The authors ran a second PCR of about 7 to 11 cycles using a sample-barcoded 5' primer and a J-beta primer mix. TCRdb re-derived calls from the 5' RACE reads in MiXCR, one entry per CDR3 protein. The table includes about 1.1 million distinct CDR3 sequences, roughly two fifths detected once. Germline V gives CDR1 SGHTA, CDR2 FQGNSA. The length of the CDR3 is 15 residues. V was cut by 6 bases and J by 0 bases, with 15 bases left in between. The data were obtained in a study of blood T cells in healthy people across ages. The study, taken as a whole, reports: Both higher diversity and more naive CD4+ cells marked long-lived donors when set against aged donors.

The sample consisted of blood. This TCR derives from a man younger than 30 in good health. The chain combines TRBV7-2 with TRBJ2-7; weak D call: TRBD1 (5 bases). CDR3 sequence (DNA): TGTGCCAGCAGATACGGAACAGGATACTCCTACGAGCAGTACTTC. It yields the protein CASRYGTGYSYEQYF.